This T cell receptor (beta chain) was identified in a study of blood T cell repertoires in COVID-19. V gave up 4 bases and J gave up 2 bases, with 14 bases separating them. CDR1 is MNHEY and CDR2 is SVGAGI in the germline V gene. The CDR3 is 15 residues long. TCRdb's copy holds only in-frame clones and misses some; the assay was immunoSEQ multiplex PCR. The profile shows some 120,000 clones, approximately 90% of them singletons. The rearrangement joins TRBV6-5 to TRBJ2-5; a weak D match, TRBD2 (6 bases). The sequence came from a human donor in a cohort sampled during active COVID-19. The sequencing input was peripheral blood. The CDR3 loop reads CASSSTGGTQETQYF. CDR3 coding DNA: TGTGCCAGCAGTTCCACAGGCGGGACTCAAGAGACCCAGTACTTC.